The 20 T cell receptor beta chains listed next were all sequenced from one sample in a study of T cell repertoires in cytomegalovirus infection. TCRdb processed the reads anew with MiXCR; each CDR3 protein has one entry. The repertoire holds 740,000 or so distinct CDR3 sequences, with under 40% as singletons. The material sequenced was PBMCs. The receptors were sampled from a human donor in good health (CMV status not recorded). Some clones in this sample may be carry-over from other donors' samples.

This clonotype was found once. No conserved phenylalanine or tryptophan ends this CDR3, so it is likely a read error. The gene calls are TRBV19 and TRBJ2-5, with TRBD2 identical over 8 bases. V gave up 3 bases and J gave up 4 bases; unmatched junction bases: 10. CDR3 length equals 16 residues. Per the germline V gene, CDR1 is LNHDA and CDR2 is SQIVND (reference sequence). The CDR3 nucleotides read TGTGCCAGTAGTATTGGGGGACTAGGGAGGCCAGAGACCCAGTACTTA. This translates into CASSIGGLGRPETQYL.

The V call is TRBV29-1, the J call TRBJ1-1, with a possible D match to TRBD1 (5 bases). Germline V gene data show CDR1 as SQVTM and CDR2 as ANQGSEA. The CDR3 extends over 14 amino acids. Between the trimmed V and J ends, which lost 2 bases and 1 base, there was a span of 11 bases. The CDR3 sequence is CSVESGQGNTEAFF. In DNA, the CDR3 is TGCAGCGTTGAATCAGGGCAGGGGAACACTGAAGCTTTCTTT.

This rearrangement joins TRBV27 to TRBJ2-1, with 7 positions matching TRBD2. V lost 10 bases, J lost 3 bases, and 12 bases stayed unmatched. This CDR3 spans 15 amino acids. Per the germline V gene, CDR1 is MNHEY and CDR2 is SMNVEV (reference sequence). The CDR3 DNA is TGTGCCACTACCCCCTGGGGGGGTCTCTACAATGAGCAGTTCTTC. It codes for CATTPWGGLYNEQFF.

The sample holds many counts of this clonotype. V is TRBV7-8 and J is TRBJ2-5; 8 nucleotides match TRBD2. Germline V gene data show CDR1 as SGHVS and CDR2 as FQNEAQ. This CDR3 has 16 residues. V was clipped by 1 base and J by 5 bases; unmatched bases: 9. The CDR3 here is CASSLGGGPKRETQYF. CDR3 coding DNA: TGTGCCAGCAGCTTAGGCGGGGGGCCTAAACGGGAGACCCAGTACTTC.

This sequence joins TRBV6-5 and TRBJ2-1; 8 bases are a match to TRBD1. The V gene's germline CDR1 is MNHEY and CDR2 SVGAGI. The CDR3 extends over 17 amino acids. V lost 4 bases and J lost 0; bases outside the gene matches: 8. The CDR3: CASSSTHRGSSYNEQFF. CDR3 nucleotide sequence: TGTGCCAGCAGTTCAACACACAGGGGGAGCTCCTACAATGAGCAGTTCTTC.

On this clonotype: The conserved closing phenylalanine or tryptophan is absent in this CDR3, likely reflecting a read error. Because the CDR3's place on the DNA is in doubt, the DNA is left out and the CDR3 is given as listed by TCRdb. The chain recombines TRBV7-8 with TRBJ2-3; the table's D call, TRBD1, was not checked against the DNA. Germline lookup yields CDR1 SGHVS and CDR2 FQNEAQ. The CDR3 sequence runs 15 residues, both termini included. CDR3 sequence: CASSLTGGPADTQSV.

This clonotype was observed a handful of times. The V call is TRBV4-2, the J call TRBJ1-3; a possible D gene is TRBD1 (5 bases). Germline loops: CDR1 LGHNA, CDR2 YNFKEQ. The CDR3 consists of 15 residues. Trimming left V 1 base short and J 1 base short, with 8 bases between. The CDR3 region has the DNA TGTGCCAGCAGCCAAGGTGGGGGATCTGGAAACACCATATATTTT. This sequence encodes CASSQGGGSGNTIYF.

V gene TRBV7-2 combines with J gene TRBJ1-1; D remains ambiguous. The CDR3 has 15 amino acids. V was clipped by 2 bases and J by 0 bases, with 10 bases between them. CDR1 is SGHTA and CDR2 is FQGNSA in the germline V gene. CDR3 DNA sequence: TGTGCCAGCAGCTTAAAGGTGGTTTTGAACACTGAAGCTTTCTTT. Protein: CASSLKVVLNTEAFF.

This clonotype was found a few times. This sequence joins TRBV6-1 and TRBJ2-5, with 11 bases fitting TRBD2. V shed 5 bases, J shed 5 bases, and the junction held 16 bases outside the gene matches. Germline loops: CDR1 MNHNS, CDR2 SASEGT. This CDR3 is built from 18 residues. The CDR3 coding sequence is TGTGCCAGCAGTCCGATATTAGCGGGAGGGCCTTTCGAGGAGACCCAGTACTTC. It translates to CASSPILAGGPFEETQYF.

J is TRBJ2-5 and V is TRBV25-1; weak D call: TRBD1 (6 bases). CDR1 and CDR2 (germline): MGHDK, SYGVNS. This CDR3 comprises 16 residues. V was shortened by 4 bases and J by 0 bases, with 15 bases between the two germline ends. CDR3 DNA sequence: TGTGCCAGCAGTGGTCATGGGGACACGTACCAAGAGACCCAGTACTTC. This encodes CASSGHGDTYQETQYF. The variable domain in full, completed from reference TRBV25-1 and TRBJ2-5, reads EADIYQTPRYLVIGTGKKITLECSQTMGHDKMYWYQQDPGMELHLIHYSYGVNSTEKGDLSSESTVSRIRTEHFPLTLESARPSHTSQYLCASSGHGDTYQETQYFGPGTRLLVL.

V is TRBV7-2 and J is TRBJ1-2; D possibly corresponds to TRBD1 (5 bases). This CDR3 has 19 residues. The germline V gene has CDR1 SGHTA and CDR2 FQGNSA. V was clipped by 1 base and J by 3 bases, with 24 bases between them. The CDR3 nucleotides are TGTGCCAGCAGCTTAGTGGACGGCAGGAGGGACGTCTGGGACTATGGCTACACCTTC. Its protein is CASSLVDGRRDVWDYGYTF.

This clonotype appeared a few times. The chain carries TRBV7-6 and TRBJ2-3; D gene unclear. Deletions cut 8 bases from V and 1 base from J, with 16 bases between. Germline CDR1 reads SGHVS; CDR2 reads FNYEAQ. The CDR3 is made up of 15 amino acids. CDR3 loop: CASVQTLYGTDTQYF. The CDR3 nucleotides are TGTGCCAGCGTGCAGACTCTTTATGGCACAGATACGCAGTATTTT. Full variable domain (missing parts from reference TRBV7-6 and TRBJ2-3): GAGVSQSPRYKVTKRGQDVALRCDPISGHVSLYWYRQALGQGPEFLTYFNYEAQQDKSGLPNDRFSAERPEGSISTLTIQRTEQRDSAMYRCASVQTLYGTDTQYFGPGTRLTVL.

The chain uses TRBV11-2 and TRBJ2-5; D is possibly TRBD1 (7 bases). Trimming took 5 bases from V and 1 from J, leaving 20 bases between them. This CDR3 comprises 17 residues. Per germline, CDR1 SGHAT and CDR2 FQNNGV. The CDR3 region has the DNA TGTGCCAGCAGCCGTACGGGAGACAGGGAACCCCAAGAGACCCAGTACTTC. Protein sequence: CASSRTGDREPQETQYF.

This clonotype was counted ten times or more. CDR3: CASRRLAPGEQYF. CDR3 sequence (DNA): TGTGCCAGCAGGCGTCTGGCCCCAGGGGAGCAGTACTTC. V gene TRBV7-2 combines with J gene TRBJ2-7; D is possibly TRBD1 (5 bases). The germline V and J ends were trimmed by 6 bases and 7 bases, with 16 bases remaining between them. CDR3 length equals 13 residues. Per the germline V gene, CDR1 is SGHTA and CDR2 is FQGNSA.

The gene calls are TRBV29-1 and TRBJ2-2; the match to TRBD1 covers 8 bases. Germline V CDR1 and CDR2: SQVTM, ANQGSEA. After removal of 5 bases from V and 8 bases from J, the junction contained 13 bases not matched to a gene. This CDR3 region has 15 residues. CDR3: CSVREDRDFPGELFF. The CDR3 DNA reads as TGCAGCGTTCGAGAGGACAGGGACTTCCCTGGGGAGCTGTTTTTT.

This clonotype has a handful of counts. The chain is built from TRBV20-1 and TRBJ2-4; 7 bases map to TRBD2. CDR3 length equals 15 residues. Germline V lookup: CDR1 DFQATT, CDR2 SNEGSKA (reference sequence). Trimming removed 6 bases from V and 4 bases from J; junction bases left unmatched: 12. This CDR3 reads CSAPAGLAVKNIQYF. DNA of the CDR3: TGCAGTGCGCCGGCCGGCCTAGCGGTAAAAAACATTCAGTACTTC.

This chain links TRBV11-2 with TRBJ2-2; D perhaps matches TRBD1 (5 bases). V was pared by 0 bases and J by 4 bases, with 18 bases between. CDR1 and CDR2 (germline): SGHAT, FQNNGV. The CDR3 length is 18 residues. CDR3 in amino acids: CASSLDLRVRELTGELFF. CDR3 sequence (DNA): TGTGCCAGCAGCTTAGATCTTCGGGTCAGGGAACTCACCGGGGAGCTGTTTTTT. Filled out from reference TRBV11-2 and TRBJ2-2, the complete variable domain reads EAGVAQSPRYKIIEKRQSVAFWCNPISGHATLYWYQQILGQGPKLLIQFQNNGVVDDSQLPKDRFSAERLKGVDSTLKIQPAKLEDSAVYLCASSLDLRVRELTGELFFGEGSRLTVL.

Many counts were recorded for this clonotype. The CDR3 DNA sequence: TGTGCCAGCAGCACCCGCGGGGCGGGTACCCTACATGAGCAGTTCTTC. This translates into CASSTRGAGTLHEQFF. J is TRBJ2-1 and V is TRBV7-8; tentatively, D is TRBD2 (6 bases). Germline V gene data show CDR1 as SGHVS and CDR2 as FQNEAQ. Between the trimmed V and J ends, which lost 5 bases and 8 bases, there was a span of 22 bases. The CDR3 consists of 16 residues.

This chain links TRBV12-3 or TRBV12-4 with TRBJ1-6, with D hard to call. The CDR3 is made up of 14 amino acids. V lost 3 bases and J lost 11, with 14 bases in between. CDR3 amino acids: CASSFGQRLAPLHF. The CDR3 region has the DNA TGTGCCAGCAGTTTCGGTCAGAGGTTGGCACCCCTCCACTTT.

This rearrangement joins TRBV4-1 to TRBJ2-4; 12 bases are a match to TRBD2. CDR1 is MGHRA and CDR2 is YSYEKL in the germline V gene. The CDR3 covers 15 residues. V shed 4 bases, J shed 4 bases, and the junction held 2 bases outside the gene matches. The CDR3 sequence is CASSPTSGSKNIQYF. The CDR3 nucleotides are TGCGCCAGCAGCCCGACTAGCGGGAGTAAAAACATTCAGTACTTC.